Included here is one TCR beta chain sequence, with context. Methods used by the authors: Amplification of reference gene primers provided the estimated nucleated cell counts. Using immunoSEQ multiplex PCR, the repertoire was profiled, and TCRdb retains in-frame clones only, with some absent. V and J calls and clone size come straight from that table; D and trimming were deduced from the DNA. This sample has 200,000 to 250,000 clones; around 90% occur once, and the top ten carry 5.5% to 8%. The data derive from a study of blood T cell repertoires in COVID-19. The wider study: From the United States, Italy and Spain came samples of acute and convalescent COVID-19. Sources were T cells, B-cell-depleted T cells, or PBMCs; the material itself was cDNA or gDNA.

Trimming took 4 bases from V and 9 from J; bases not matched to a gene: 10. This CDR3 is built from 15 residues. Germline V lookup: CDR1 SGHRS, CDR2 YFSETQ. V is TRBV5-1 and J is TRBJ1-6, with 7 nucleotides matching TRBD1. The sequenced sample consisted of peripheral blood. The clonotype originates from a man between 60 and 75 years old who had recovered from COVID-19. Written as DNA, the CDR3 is TGCGCCAGCAGCCCACAGGGTGAGGGGGCTTCACCCCTCCACTTT. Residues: CASSPQGEGASPLHF.